Listed below are T cell receptor beta chains from one sample, sequenced in a study of CD8 T cells in Susac syndrome. TCRdb independently ran MiXCR on the immunoSEQ multiplex PCR reads; one entry per CDR3 protein. The repertoire holds around 110,000 distinct CDR3 sequences, with roughly 95% as singletons. Sample: CD4+ T cells from PBMCs. The receptors originated from a human donor with Susac syndrome. Both conserved end residues are part of each CDR3. D genes are given only for firm matches. Size is omitted from some rows. Given values are once, few, many or a class for expanded clones.

>TRBJ2-3|NA|TRBV7-8|NA
CASSTTGSSADTQYF
TGTGCCAGCAGCACTACCGGGAGCTCGGCGGATACGCAGTATTTT
>TRBJ2-7|TRBD2|TRBV3-1|NA
CASSQSPSGTYEQYF
TGTGCCAGCAGCCAGTCCCCTAGCGGCACCTACGAGCAGTACTTC
>TRBJ2-1|TRBD2|TRBV6-5|once
CASSSLAGKQFF
TGTGCCAGCAGTTCGCTAGCGGGAAAGCAGTTCTTC
>TRBJ1-1|NA|TRBV12-3/TRBV12-4|NA
CASSLRGREAFF
TGTGCCAGCAGTTTGAGGGGAAGGGAAGCTTTCTTT
>TRBJ2-1|NA|TRBV9|once
CASSVGALINEQFF
TGTGCCAGCAGCGTTGGGGCGCTGATTAATGAGCAGTTCTTC
>TRBJ2-1|NA|TRBV20-1|NA
CSARLGAYNEQFF
TGCAGTGCTAGGCTGGGAGCTTACAATGAGCAGTTCTTC
>TRBJ2-3|NA|TRBV7-9|NA
CASSPPVLTLGTDTQYF
TGTGCCAGCAGCCCCCCTGTCCTCACACTCGGCACAGATACGCAGTATTTT
>TRBJ1-1|TRBD1|TRBV29-1|NA
CSVRQGRMNTEAFF
TGCAGCGTAAGACAGGGTCGCATGAACACTGAAGCTTTCTTT
>TRBJ2-5|NA|TRBV3-1|NA
CASSQPGGTQYF
TGTGCCAGCAGCCAACCCGGAGGGACCCAGTACTTC
>TRBJ2-3|NA|TRBV9|NA
CASSGKGDLLDTQYF
TGTGCCAGCAGCGGTAAGGGGGACCTTCTGGATACGCAGTATTTT
>TRBJ1-1|TRBD1|TRBV29-1|once
CSVGTGQRNTEAFF
TGCAGCGTGGGGACAGGGCAGCGGAACACTGAAGCTTTCTTT
>TRBJ1-5|NA|TRBV20-1|once
CSARVGGAMEPQHF
TGCAGTGCTAGAGTAGGAGGGGCAATGGAGCCCCAGCATTTT
>TRBJ2-7|NA|TRBV29-1|NA
CSVSLGNFEQYF
TGCAGCGTTAGTCTGGGTAACTTCGAGCAGTACTTC
>TRBJ1-1|NA|TRBV18|NA
CASSPNTEAFF
TGTGCCAGCTCACCGAACACTGAAGCTTTCTTT
>TRBJ2-2|NA|TRBV20-1|NA
CSATPLGRLIAGELFF
TGCAGTGCCACTCCCCTCGGGAGATTAATTGCGGGGGAGCTGTTTTTT
>TRBJ2-1|TRBD2|TRBV25-1|NA
CASSATSGIHNEQFF
TGTGCCAGCAGTGCGACTAGCGGGATTCACAATGAGCAGTTCTTC
>TRBJ2-5|TRBD1|TRBV11-2|NA
CASSFGKGTGQETQYF
TGTGCCAGCAGCTTCGGGAAAGGGACAGGGCAAGAGACCCAGTACTTC
>TRBJ2-1|TRBD1|TRBV29-1|NA
CSVGTHPGGYNEQFF
TGCAGCGTTGGTACACACCCAGGGGGTTACAATGAGCAGTTCTTC
>TRBJ2-1|TRBD1|TRBV12-3/TRBV12-4|NA
CASSLGGTDNEQFF
TGTGCCAGCAGTTTAGGGGGGACAGACAATGAGCAGTTCTTC
>TRBJ1-2|NA|TRBV23-1|NA
CASSQAPGGWAGYTF
TGCGCCAGCAGTCAAGCCCCGGGAGGATGGGCTGGCTACACCTTC
>TRBJ2-1|TRBD2|TRBV29-1|NA
CSVDALGTSGSRSEQFF
TGCAGCGTTGATGCCCTCGGGACTAGCGGGAGTCGTAGTGAGCAGTTCTTC
>TRBJ2-5|NA|TRBV24-1|NA
CATRPAQETQYF
TGTGCCACCAGACCGGCTCAAGAGACCCAGTACTTC
>TRBJ2-7|NA|TRBV30|NA
CAWSVKRSSYEQYF
TGTGCCTGGAGTGTAAAACGGAGCTCCTACGAGCAGTACTTC
>TRBJ1-2|NA|TRBV12-3/TRBV12-4|NA
CASSFSGGGYGYTF
TGTGCCAGCAGTTTTTCCGGGGGGGGCTATGGCTACACCTTC